Each of the 6 T cell receptor beta chains below was sequenced from the same sample in a study of T cell repertoires in cytomegalovirus infection. From the reads, TCRdb called clonotypes with MiXCR, one entry per CDR3 protein. Seen here are 650,000 to 900,000 distinct CDR3 sequences, around a third observed once, and the top ten hold 9.5% to 15%. These TCRs are of unknown antigen specificity. The material was cultured CD8+ T cells from PBMCs, obtained from culture after CMV antigen stimulation. The receptors were gathered from a human donor in good health (CMV status not recorded). Some clones in this sample may be carry-over from other donors' samples.

This clonotype has more than one count but fewer than ten. The V gene is TRBV12-3 or TRBV12-4, the J gene TRBJ1-1; no firm D call. The CDR3 loop spans 14 amino acids. Trimming stripped 2 bases from V and 4 bases from J, with 11 bases between. The CDR3, as DNA: TGTGCCAGCAGTTTATCCGGCGGTCCCACTGAAGCTTTCTTT. Translated: CASSLSGGPTEAFF.

The V and J genes are TRBV18 and TRBJ2-7, with 11 bases aligning to TRBD1. The germline CDR1 and CDR2 sequences are KGHSH and LQKENI. This CDR3 is 15 amino acids long. With V trimmed by 3 bases and J by 2 bases, 3 bases remained unmatched. The DNA for the CDR3 is TGTGCCAGCTCACCTTGGGACAGGGGGACCTACGAGCAGTACTTC. Its protein is CASSPWDRGTYEQYF.

The chain employs TRBV11-3 and TRBJ2-2; 8 positions match TRBD2. CDR1 and CDR2 (germline): SGHNT, YENEEA. With V trimmed by 5 bases and J by 4 bases, 6 bases remained unmatched. CDR3 length: 15 residues. The CDR3 is CASSPTSVCTGELFF. The DNA of the CDR3 is TGTGCCAGCAGCCCGACTAGCGTGTGCACCGGGGAGCTGTTTTTT.

The chain recombines TRBV5-4 with TRBJ2-3; 8 bases line up with TRBD2. V was clipped by 0 bases and J by 4 bases; unmatched bases: 10. The CDR3 contains 17 residues. The germline gives CDR1 SGHNT, CDR2 YYREEE (reference sequence). In DNA, the CDR3 is TGTGCCAGCAGCTTGGAGGATTCGGGGGGGGGTTCAGATACGCAGTATTTT. Translating gives CASSLEDSGGGSDTQYF.

A word on this clonotype: A much more abundant neighbour one base away suggests this may be a read error. The V call is TRBV6-4, the J call TRBJ2-1; 7 bases are a match to TRBD1. CDR1 is MRHNA, CDR2 SNTAGT, per germline. Trimming cost V 4 bases and J 6 bases; bases outside gene matches: 15. The CDR3 spans 17 residues. Here the CDR3 DNA reads TGTGCCAGCAGTGGTCTCATGGGACAGTCGTGGGTCAATGAGCAGTTCTTC. Its translation: CASSGLMGQSWVNEQFF.

About this clonotype itself: This may come from a read error, since a much larger clone is one base off. The chain couples TRBV7-6 to TRBJ2-1; D might be TRBD2 (5 bases). CDR1 and CDR2 from the germline V gene are SGHVS and FNYEAQ. The CDR3 loop spans 12 amino acids. CDR3 sequence reads: CTSSGEDNEQFF. CDR3 in DNA: TGTACCAGCAGCGGAGAGGACAATGAGCAGTTCTTC.